This TCR beta chain derives from a study of PD-1 blockade in classical Hodgkin lymphoma. Across the study: Patients were treated with nivolumab at 3 mg/kg, and this was given intravenously every 2 weeks. Study findings and constraints: Complete responders' diversity at baseline resembled that of newly diagnosed patients. Relapsed/refractory patients reportedly had the lowest baseline TCR diversity, below newly diagnosed patients, who were below healthy donors.

For this clone: The antigen is not known.

This table comes from immunoSEQ multiplex PCR, and its TCRdb copy is limited to in-frame clones, with some not included. The table lists roughly 150,000 clones, approximately 80% of them singletons. After autologous stem cell transplantation all patients relapsed, and prior brentuximab vedotin exposure differed between cohorts. This specimen consisted of peripheral blood mononuclear cells (PBMCs), obtained before the second cycle of nivolumab. The source is a human donor with classical Hodgkin lymphoma.

In nucleotides, the CDR3 is TGTGCCATCAGTGGAACAGGGGTGATGCAAGAGCAGTACTTC. Protein: CAISGTGVMQEQYF. The chain combines TRBV10-3 with TRBJ2-7, with 7 nucleotides matching TRBD1. After removal of 4 bases from V and 7 bases from J, the junction contained 10 bases not matched to a gene. The CDR3 sequence is 14 residues long. Germline lookup yields CDR1 ENHRY and CDR2 SYGVKD.